The 27 T cell receptor beta chains below all came from one sample that was sequenced in a study of shared clonotypes between healthy human individuals. Libraries were prepared by immunoSEQ multiplex PCR; TCRdb keeps only in-frame clonotypes and omits some of them. The repertoire includes under 2,000,000 clones, over 85% of them detected once, and 1% to 1.5% sits in the top ten. Naive CD8 cells comprised CD45RO-negative, CCR7-positively selected cells, excluding terminally differentiated effector memory CD45RA+ cells. The sequenced sample consisted of naive CD8+ T cells sorted from blood. These TCRs come from a man aged 18 to 35 in good health.

As concerns this clone: Other DNA sequences in the sample encode the same CDR3. The rearrangement joins TRBV19 to TRBJ2-7; TRBD2 matches at 8 bases. The CDR3 has 13 residues. In germline, CDR1 is LNHDA, CDR2 SQIVND (reference sequence). V gave up 6 bases and J gave up 4 bases; unmatched junction bases: 5. In DNA, the CDR3 is TGTGCCAGTAGCCCGGGACTAGTATACGAGCAGTACTTC. Translating gives CASSPGLVYEQYF.

Only one count was recorded for this clone. The gene calls are TRBV10-3 and TRBJ2-1; D is unclear. V was shortened by 4 bases and J by 7 bases, with 11 bases between the two germline ends. The CDR3 is 13 residues long. Germline assignment: CDR1 ENHRY and CDR2 SYGVKD. For the CDR3, the DNA is TGTGCCATCAGTGTAATGGAACAAAATGAGCAGTTCTTC. Its protein product is CAISVMEQNEQFF.

This chain joins TRBV5-6 and TRBJ2-2, with D perhaps matching TRBD1 (6 bases). Germline CDR1 SGHDT, CDR2 YYEEEE. The ends were cut back, 0 bases at V and 6 bases at J, with 9 bases in the middle. CDR3 length equals 14 residues. CDR3 residues: CASSLEGDPGELFF. CDR3 coding DNA: TGTGCCAGCAGCTTGGAGGGGGATCCCGGGGAGCTGTTTTTT.

This sequence joins TRBV7-2 and TRBJ2-7; possibly TRBD2 for D (6 bases). The CDR3 is 16 amino acids. V was cut by 4 bases and J by 1 base, with 17 bases left in between. Germline V gene lookup returns CDR1 SGHTA and CDR2 FQGNSA. The CDR3 DNA is TGTGCCAGCAGCTCATCCTCCGGGACTCCGTCCTACGAGCAGTACTTC. Translation gives CASSSSSGTPSYEQYF.

The V call is TRBV27, the J call TRBJ2-1; the match to TRBD2 covers 10 bases. Germline CDR1 reads MNHEY; CDR2 reads SMNVEV (reference sequence). After removal of 5 bases from V and 3 bases from J, the junction contained 7 bases not matched to a gene. The CDR3 consists of 16 residues. The CDR3 DNA reads TGTGCCAGCAGTCCAGGGACTAGCGCCTTCTACAATGAGCAGTTCTTC. Translating it yields CASSPGTSAFYNEQFF.

The gene calls are TRBV29-1 and TRBJ2-2; TRBD1 aligns across 8 bases. The CDR3 runs 15 residues. Trimming at V came to 1 base and at J to 5 bases, leaving 6 bases not matched to a gene. Germline values: CDR1 SQVTM, CDR2 ANQGSEA. DNA of the CDR3: TGCAGCGTTGAAGGGGTGACAGGGGTTACCGGGGAGCTGTTTTTT. Encoded protein: CSVEGVTGVTGELFF.

This rearrangement joins TRBV5-5 to TRBJ1-1; D unclear. This CDR3 has 12 residues. Germline CDR1 reads SGHKS; CDR2 reads YYEKEE (reference sequence). V lost 3 bases, J lost 8 bases, and 11 bases lay in between. CDR3 in amino acids: CASSSPEAEAFF. The CDR3 nucleotides are TGTGCCAGCAGCTCCCCAGAGGCCGAAGCTTTCTTT.

The chain has TRBV6-1 and TRBJ2-7; 10 bases are shared with TRBD1. The germline gives CDR1 MNHNS, CDR2 SASEGT. Losses at the gene ends were 10 bases for V and 3 bases for J; bases not matched to a gene: 12. The CDR3 is 15 amino acids. The CDR3 here is CATKSIRDRGYEQYF. The CDR3, as DNA: TGTGCCACCAAATCTATCCGGGACAGGGGCTACGAGCAGTACTTC.

V gene TRBV9 combines with J gene TRBJ2-2; TRBD1 matches 9 bases. Trimming at V came to 3 bases and at J to 6 bases, leaving 6 bases not matched to a gene. There are 15 residues in the CDR3. Germline V gives CDR1 SGDLS, CDR2 YYNGEE. CDR3 in DNA: TGTGCCAGCAGCGGGGACAGGGAGGTCCCCGGGGAGCTGTTTTTT. The encoded protein is CASSGDREVPGELFF.

J is TRBJ2-3 and V is TRBV5-5, with unresolved D. Trimming removed 2 bases from V and 2 bases from J, with 12 bases in between. The CDR3 runs 15 residues. The V gene's germline CDR1 is SGHKS and CDR2 YYEKEE (reference sequence). CDR3 residues: CASSLNARNTDTQYF. The CDR3 region has the DNA TGTGCCAGCAGCTTAAACGCCAGAAACACAGATACGCAGTATTTT.

V usage is TRBV2 and J usage is TRBJ2-7; 8 nucleotides align to TRBD1. Trimming took 4 bases from V and 1 from J; bases not matched to a gene: 12. The CDR3 is 17 residues long. CDR1 and CDR2 (germline): SNHLY, FYNNEI. The CDR3: CASSGTEDRVGSYEQYF. As DNA, the CDR3 is TGTGCCAGCAGTGGTACCGAGGACAGGGTAGGTTCCTACGAGCAGTACTTC.

The sample holds one count of this clone. This chain connects TRBV7-9 to TRBJ2-1; D gene unclear. The CDR3 length is 13 residues. Trimming removed 3 bases at V and 4 bases at J, with 7 bases between. CDR1 and CDR2 (germline): SEHNR, FQNEAQ (reference sequence). CDR3 DNA sequence: TGTGCCAGCAGCTTTATCGCATACAATGAGCAGTTCTTC. Translation gives CASSFIAYNEQFF. Looking up the rest from reference TRBV7-9 and TRBJ2-1 gives the full variable domain: DTGVSQNPRHKITKRGQNVTFRCDPISEHNRLYWYRQTLGQGPEFLTYFQNEAQLEKSRLLSDRFSAERPKGSFSTLEIQRTEQGDSAMYLCASSFIAYNEQFFGPGTRLTVL.

This chain links TRBV7-8 with TRBJ2-2; D is possibly TRBD2 (6 bases). Germline-derived CDR1 and CDR2 are SGHVS and FQNEAQ. V was clipped by 5 bases and J by 5 bases, with 12 bases between them. The CDR3 is 14 residues long. CDR3 protein: CASSLWGETGELFF. The CDR3 bases are TGTGCCAGCAGCCTGTGGGGGGAGACCGGGGAGCTGTTTTTT.

The chain has TRBV30 and TRBJ2-5; 8 nucleotides match TRBD2. Germline lookup yields CDR1 GTSNPN and CDR2 SVGIG (reference sequence). The CDR3 loop spans 17 amino acids. Trimming at V came to 5 bases and at J to 1 base, leaving 15 bases not matched to a gene. The CDR3 spells CAWGGQGLASVQETQYF. CDR3 coding DNA: TGTGCCTGGGGGGGACAAGGACTAGCATCCGTCCAAGAGACCCAGTACTTC. Complete variable domain (other parts from reference TRBV30 and TRBJ2-5): SQTIHQWPATLVQPVGSPLSLECTVEGTSNPNLYWYRQAAGRGLQLLFYSVGIGQISSEVPQNLSASRPQDRQFILSSKKLLLSDSGFYLCAWGGQGLASVQETQYFGPGTRLLVL.

The genes are TRBV6-5 and TRBJ1-2, with D unresolved. The ends were cut back, 8 bases at V and 2 bases at J, with 15 bases in the middle. In germline, CDR1 is MNHEY, CDR2 SVGAGI. CDR3 length equals 14 residues. The CDR3 protein is CASSIDAGNYGYTF. In DNA, the CDR3 is TGTGCCAGCTCGATAGACGCAGGAAACTATGGCTACACCTTC.

This rearrangement joins TRBV27 to TRBJ1-5; TRBD1 might be the D (6 bases). Germline V gene lookup returns CDR1 MNHEY and CDR2 SMNVEV (reference sequence). Trimming removed 8 bases from V and 0 bases from J, with 11 bases in between. The CDR3 covers 14 residues. CDR3 in amino acids: CASGTHASNQPQHF. The CDR3 DNA reads TGTGCCAGCGGGACACACGCTAGCAATCAGCCCCAGCATTTT.

The chain has TRBV4-1 and TRBJ1-1; D call uncertain. From germline, CDR1 is MGHRA and CDR2 YSYEKL. Trimming removed 2 bases at V and 1 base at J, with 14 bases between. The CDR3 totals 16 residues. CDR3: CASSQNPMGENTEAFF. Written as DNA, the CDR3 is TGCGCCAGCAGCCAAAACCCGATGGGAGAGAACACTGAAGCTTTCTTT.

This clone was found once. V and J are TRBV5-4 and TRBJ2-7; possibly TRBD2 for D (6 bases). The germline V gene encodes CDR1 SGHNT and CDR2 YYREEE (reference sequence). This CDR3 is 12 amino acids long. V shed 7 bases and J shed 1 base, with 9 bases lying between them. The CDR3 region is CASGSGSYEQYF. Written as DNA, the CDR3 is TGTGCCAGCGGTAGCGGATCCTACGAGCAGTACTTC.

V gene TRBV29-1 combines with J gene TRBJ2-7; D gene uncertain. Germline values: CDR1 SQVTM, CDR2 ANQGSEA. V was pared by 6 bases and J by 3 bases, with 15 bases between. The CDR3 has 13 residues. This CDR3 is CSVHSNTDYEQYF. CDR3 DNA sequence: TGCAGCGTCCACTCAAATACGGACTACGAGCAGTACTTC.

The table lists this clone with a count of one. Other DNA sequences in this specimen translate into the identical CDR3. The chain employs TRBV5-6 and TRBJ2-7, with D perhaps TRBD2 (5 bases). The V gene's germline CDR1 is SGHDT and CDR2 YYEEEE. The CDR3 spans 13 residues. Between the trimmed V and J ends, which lost 4 bases and 3 bases, there was a span of 11 bases. The CDR3 spells CASSLDGNYEQYF. CDR3 DNA sequence: TGTGCCAGCAGCCTTGACGGGAACTACGAGCAGTACTTC.

This rearrangement joins TRBV5-1 to TRBJ2-7, with D perhaps TRBD1 or TRBD2 (5 bases each). V lost 4 bases and J lost 1, with 21 bases in between. CDR1 and CDR2 (germline): SGHRS, YFSETQ. The CDR3 has 17 amino acids. This CDR3 is CASSDSLFGTASYEQYF. As DNA, the CDR3 is TGCGCCAGCAGCGACTCTCTATTCGGGACGGCTTCCTACGAGCAGTACTTC.

The chain links TRBV13 to TRBJ2-5; TRBD2 agrees at 14 bases. Germline assignment: CDR1 PRHDT and CDR2 FYEKMQ (reference sequence). J lost 3 bases, V lost 5 bases, and 5 bases had no gene match. The CDR3 covers 16 residues. The CDR3 is CASSTRLAGGKETQYF. The CDR3 bases are TGTGCCAGCAGCACCAGACTAGCGGGAGGGAAAGAGACCCAGTACTTC.

The chain carries TRBV7-9 and TRBJ1-2, with 7 bases matching TRBD1. The CDR3 runs to 14 residues. V was pared by 2 bases and J by 8 bases, with 8 bases of the junction left unmatched. CDR1 is SEHNR, CDR2 FQNEAQ, per germline (reference sequence). CDR3 DNA sequence: TGTGCCAGCAGCTTATGGGACAGCTGGGGAGGCTACACCTTC. Translation gives CASSLWDSWGGYTF.

The V gene is TRBV30, the J gene TRBJ2-5; D is possibly TRBD2 (5 bases). The germline V and J ends were trimmed by 1 base and 5 bases, with 11 bases remaining between them. Germline V lookup: CDR1 GTSNPN, CDR2 SVGIG (reference sequence). This CDR3 is built from 13 residues. CDR3 amino acids: CAWSGGSRETQYF. CDR3 nucleotide sequence: TGTGCCTGGAGTGGAGGGTCGCGGGAGACCCAGTACTTC.

This chain joins TRBV4-1 and TRBJ2-7; D may be TRBD1 (6 bases). Per the germline V gene, CDR1 is MGHRA and CDR2 is YSYEKL. The CDR3 spans 16 residues. V was clipped by 0 bases and J by 5 bases, with 17 bases between them. The CDR3 loop is CASSQDFGRGPHEQYF. CDR3 sequence (DNA): TGCGCCAGCAGCCAAGATTTTGGCAGGGGACCCCACGAGCAGTACTTC.

Regarding this clone: The identical CDR3 is also encoded by other nucleotide sequences in the sample. The CDR3 region has the DNA TGTGCCAGCAGCCTCCGGGACAGCTACGAGCAGTACTTC. It is translated as CASSLRDSYEQYF. The V gene is TRBV5-6, the J gene TRBJ2-7; 7 bases map to TRBD1. Germline V gives CDR1 SGHDT, CDR2 YYEEEE. Losses at the gene ends were 4 bases for V and 3 bases for J; bases not matched to a gene: 4. The CDR3 loop spans 13 amino acids.

Comment on this clone: Other DNA variants within this sample encode the same CDR3. The J gene is TRBJ2-7, the V gene TRBV6-1, with no clear D. V gave up 1 base and J gave up 2 bases, with 6 bases separating them. CDR3 length equals 13 residues. CDR1 is MNHNS, CDR2 SASEGT, per germline. CDR3 region: CASSEGPTYEQYF. CDR3 nucleotide sequence: TGTGCCAGCAGTGAAGGGCCCACCTACGAGCAGTACTTC.